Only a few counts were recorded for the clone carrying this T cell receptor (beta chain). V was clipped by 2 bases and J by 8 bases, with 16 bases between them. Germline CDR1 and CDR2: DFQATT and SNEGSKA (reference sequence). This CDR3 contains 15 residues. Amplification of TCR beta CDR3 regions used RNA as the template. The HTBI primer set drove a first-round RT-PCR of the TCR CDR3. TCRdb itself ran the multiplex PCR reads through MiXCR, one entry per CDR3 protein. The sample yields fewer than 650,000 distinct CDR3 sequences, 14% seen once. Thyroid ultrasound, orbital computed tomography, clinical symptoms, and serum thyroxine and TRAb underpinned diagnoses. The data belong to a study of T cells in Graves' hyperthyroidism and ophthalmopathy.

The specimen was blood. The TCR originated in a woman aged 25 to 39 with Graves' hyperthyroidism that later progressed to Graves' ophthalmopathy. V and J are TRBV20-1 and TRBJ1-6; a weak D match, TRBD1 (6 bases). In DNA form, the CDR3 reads TGCAGTGCTAGAAAGGCAGGGGCGGTGGATTCACCCCTCCACTTT. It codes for CSARKAGAVDSPLHF.